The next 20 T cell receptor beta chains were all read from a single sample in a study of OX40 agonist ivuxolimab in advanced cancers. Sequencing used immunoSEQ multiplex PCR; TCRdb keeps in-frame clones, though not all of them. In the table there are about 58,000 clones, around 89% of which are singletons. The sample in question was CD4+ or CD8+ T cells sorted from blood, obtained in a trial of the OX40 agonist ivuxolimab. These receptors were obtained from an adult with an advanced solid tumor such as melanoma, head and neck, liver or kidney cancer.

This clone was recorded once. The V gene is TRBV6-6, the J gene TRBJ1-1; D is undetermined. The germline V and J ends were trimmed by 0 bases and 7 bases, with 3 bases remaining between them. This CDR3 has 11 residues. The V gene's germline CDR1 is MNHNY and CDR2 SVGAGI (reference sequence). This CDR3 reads CASSYSGEAFF. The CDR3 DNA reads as TGTGCCAGCAGTTACTCGGGTGAAGCTTTCTTT.

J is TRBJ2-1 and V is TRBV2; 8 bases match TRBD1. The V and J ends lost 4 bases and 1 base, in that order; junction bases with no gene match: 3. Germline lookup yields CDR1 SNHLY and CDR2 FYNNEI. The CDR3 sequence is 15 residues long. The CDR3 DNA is TGTGCCAGCAGTGCACAGGGGGGATCCTACAATGAGCAGTTCTTC. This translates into CASSAQGGSYNEQFF.

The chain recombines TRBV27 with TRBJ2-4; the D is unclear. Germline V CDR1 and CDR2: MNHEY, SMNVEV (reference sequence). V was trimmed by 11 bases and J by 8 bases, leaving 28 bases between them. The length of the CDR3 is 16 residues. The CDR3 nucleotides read TGTGCCGCCGGCTTATCCTCCTCGGCCGGAGCCTACATTCAGTACTTC. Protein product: CAAGLSSSAGAYIQYF.

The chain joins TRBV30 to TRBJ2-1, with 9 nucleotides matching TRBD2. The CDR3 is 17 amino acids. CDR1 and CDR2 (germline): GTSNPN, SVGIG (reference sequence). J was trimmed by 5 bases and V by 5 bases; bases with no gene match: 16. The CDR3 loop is CAWGGLAGGSRNNEQFF. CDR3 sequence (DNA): TGTGCCTGGGGGGGGTTGGCGGGAGGGTCTAGGAACAATGAGCAGTTCTTC.

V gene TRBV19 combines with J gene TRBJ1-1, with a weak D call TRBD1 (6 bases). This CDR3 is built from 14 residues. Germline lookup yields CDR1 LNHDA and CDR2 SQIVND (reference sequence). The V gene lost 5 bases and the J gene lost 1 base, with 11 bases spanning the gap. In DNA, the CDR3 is TGTGCCAGTAGTTGGGACACAGCGAACACTGAAGCTTTCTTT. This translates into CASSWDTANTEAFF.

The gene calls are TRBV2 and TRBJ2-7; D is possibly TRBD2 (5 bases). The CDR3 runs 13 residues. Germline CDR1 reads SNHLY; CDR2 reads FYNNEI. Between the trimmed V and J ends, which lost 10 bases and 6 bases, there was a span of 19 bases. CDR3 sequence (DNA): TGTGCCATTGCCGGAGCGAGGGTACCCGAGCAGTACGTC. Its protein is CAIAGARVPEQYV.

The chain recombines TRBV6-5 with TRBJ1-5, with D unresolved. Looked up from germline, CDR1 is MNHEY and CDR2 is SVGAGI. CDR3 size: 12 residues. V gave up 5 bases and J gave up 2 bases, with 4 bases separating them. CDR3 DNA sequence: TGTGCCAGCAGTAGACGCAATCAGCCCCAGCATTTT. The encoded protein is CASSRRNQPQHF.

The CDR3 region is CASSPEGEATEAFF. Here the CDR3 DNA reads TGCGCCAGCTCTCCGGAGGGGGAGGCCACTGAAGCTTTCTTT. V is TRBV4-1 and J is TRBJ1-1; a possible D gene is TRBD1 (6 bases). The CDR3 is 14 residues long. CDR1 MGHRA and CDR2 YSYEKL come from the germline V gene. Trimming shortened V by 8 bases and J by 4 bases, and 17 bases separated the two germline ends.

CDR3 amino acids: CASSLIRANEQFF. The CDR3 nucleotides are TGTGCCAGCAGTTTAATCAGGGCCAATGAGCAGTTCTTC. The chain employs TRBV27 and TRBJ2-1, with D possibly TRBD1 on 5 matching bases. This CDR3 is built from 13 residues. Trimming cost V 2 bases and J 6 bases, with 8 bases left between them. Per germline, CDR1 MNHEY and CDR2 SMNVEV (reference sequence).

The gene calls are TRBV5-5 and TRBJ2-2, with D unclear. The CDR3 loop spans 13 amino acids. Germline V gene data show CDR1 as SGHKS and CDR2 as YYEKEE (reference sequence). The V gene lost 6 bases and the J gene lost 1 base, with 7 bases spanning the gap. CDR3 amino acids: CASKPGNTGELFF. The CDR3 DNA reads TGTGCCAGCAAGCCGGGGAACACCGGGGAGCTGTTTTTT.

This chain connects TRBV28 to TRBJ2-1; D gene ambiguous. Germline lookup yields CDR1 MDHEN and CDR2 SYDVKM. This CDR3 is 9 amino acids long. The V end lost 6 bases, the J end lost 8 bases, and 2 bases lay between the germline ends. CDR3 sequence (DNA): TGTGCCAGCAGGGATGAGCAGTTCTTC. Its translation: CASRDEQFF. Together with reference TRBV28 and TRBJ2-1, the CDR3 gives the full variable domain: DVKVTQSSRYLVKRTGEKVFLECVQDMDHENMFWYRQDPGLGLRLIYFSYDVKMKEKGDIPEGYSVSREKKERFSLILESASTNQTSMYLCASRDEQFFGPGTRLTVL.

The CDR3 nucleotides are TGTGCCAGCAGCTTAGCCGGGGGATGGACTGAAGCTTTCTTT. Its protein is CASSLAGGWTEAFF. V usage is TRBV7-6 and J usage is TRBJ1-1; D perhaps matches TRBD1 (5 bases). Germline values: CDR1 SGHVS, CDR2 FNYEAQ. CDR3 size: 14 residues. Trimming pared 0 bases from V and 5 bases from J, leaving 10 bases between.

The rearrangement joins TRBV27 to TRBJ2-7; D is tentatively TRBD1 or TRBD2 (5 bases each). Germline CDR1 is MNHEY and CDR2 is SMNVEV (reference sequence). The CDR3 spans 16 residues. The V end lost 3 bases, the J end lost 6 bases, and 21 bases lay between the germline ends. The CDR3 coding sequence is TGTGCCAGCAGTTTGGGGGTCACAGGAAACCGGGGCGAGCAGTACTTC. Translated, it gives CASSLGVTGNRGEQYF.

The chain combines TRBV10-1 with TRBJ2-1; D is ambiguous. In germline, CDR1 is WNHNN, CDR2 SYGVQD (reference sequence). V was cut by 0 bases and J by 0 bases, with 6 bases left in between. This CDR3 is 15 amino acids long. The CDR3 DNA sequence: TGCGCCAGCAGTGAGTCAACCCGCTCCTACAATGAGCAGTTCTTC. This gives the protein CASSESTRSYNEQFF.

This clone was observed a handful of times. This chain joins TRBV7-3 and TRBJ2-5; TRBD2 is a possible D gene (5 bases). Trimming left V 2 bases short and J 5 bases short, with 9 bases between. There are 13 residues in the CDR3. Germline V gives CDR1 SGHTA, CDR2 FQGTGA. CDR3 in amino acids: CASSLSRAETQYF. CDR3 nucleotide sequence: TGTGCCAGCAGCTTATCGAGGGCGGAGACCCAGTACTTC.

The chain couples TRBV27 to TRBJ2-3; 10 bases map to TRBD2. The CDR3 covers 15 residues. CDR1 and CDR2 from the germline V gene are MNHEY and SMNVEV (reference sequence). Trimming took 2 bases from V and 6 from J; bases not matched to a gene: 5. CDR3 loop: CASSLGTSGTDTQYF. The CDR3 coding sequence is TGTGCCAGCAGTTTAGGTACTAGCGGGACTGATACGCAGTATTTT.

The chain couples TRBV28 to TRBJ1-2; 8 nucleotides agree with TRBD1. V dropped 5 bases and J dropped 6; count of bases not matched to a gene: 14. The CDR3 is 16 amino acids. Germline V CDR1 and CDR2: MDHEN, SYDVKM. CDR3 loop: CASSPSGAGGFDGYTF. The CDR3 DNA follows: TGTGCCAGCAGTCCCTCGGGGGCAGGGGGCTTCGATGGCTACACCTTC.

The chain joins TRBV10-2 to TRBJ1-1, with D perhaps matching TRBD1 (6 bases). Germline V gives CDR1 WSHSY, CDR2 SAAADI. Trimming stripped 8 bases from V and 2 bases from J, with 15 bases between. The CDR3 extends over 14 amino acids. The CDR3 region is CASYSGGANTEAFF. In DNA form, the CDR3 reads TGCGCCAGCTACTCGGGGGGGGCTAACACTGAAGCTTTCTTT.

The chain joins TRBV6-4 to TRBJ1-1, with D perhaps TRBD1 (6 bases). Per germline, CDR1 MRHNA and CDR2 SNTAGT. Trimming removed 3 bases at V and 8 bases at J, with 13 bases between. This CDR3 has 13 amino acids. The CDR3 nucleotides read TGTGCCAGCAGTGAGGGGACATTAACGGAAGCTTTCTTT. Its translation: CASSEGTLTEAFF.

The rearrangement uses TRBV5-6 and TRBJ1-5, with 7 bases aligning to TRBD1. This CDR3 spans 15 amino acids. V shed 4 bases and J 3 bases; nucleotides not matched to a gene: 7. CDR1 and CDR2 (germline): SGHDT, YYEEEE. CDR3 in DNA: TGTGCCAGCAGCCAGACCGACAGGGACAATCAGCCCCAGCATTTT. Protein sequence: CASSQTDRDNQPQHF.